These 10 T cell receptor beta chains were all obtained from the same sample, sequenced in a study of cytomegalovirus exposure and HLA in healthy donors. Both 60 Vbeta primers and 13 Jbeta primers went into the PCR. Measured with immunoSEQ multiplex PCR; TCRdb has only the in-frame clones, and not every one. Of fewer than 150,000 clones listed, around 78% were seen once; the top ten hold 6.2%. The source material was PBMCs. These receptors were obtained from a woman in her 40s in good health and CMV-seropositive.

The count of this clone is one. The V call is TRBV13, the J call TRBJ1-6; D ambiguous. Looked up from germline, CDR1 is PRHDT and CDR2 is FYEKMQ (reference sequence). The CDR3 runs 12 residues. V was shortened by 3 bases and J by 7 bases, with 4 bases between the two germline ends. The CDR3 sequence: CASSFGNSPLHF. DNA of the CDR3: TGTGCCAGCAGCTTCGGGAATTCACCCCTCCACTTT.

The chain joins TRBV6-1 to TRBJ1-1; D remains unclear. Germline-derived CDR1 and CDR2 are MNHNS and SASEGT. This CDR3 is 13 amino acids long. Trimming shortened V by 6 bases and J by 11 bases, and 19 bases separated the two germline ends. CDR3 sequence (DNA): TGTGCCAGCAGCACCGACCTCCACGCCGGGGCTTTCTTT. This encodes CASSTDLHAGAFF.

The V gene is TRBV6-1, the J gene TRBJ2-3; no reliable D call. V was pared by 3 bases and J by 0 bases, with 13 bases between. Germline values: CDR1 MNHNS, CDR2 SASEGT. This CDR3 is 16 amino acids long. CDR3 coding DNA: TGTGCCAGCAGTGACCTGGTGAGAATTAGCACAGATACGCAGTATTTT. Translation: CASSDLVRISTDTQYF.

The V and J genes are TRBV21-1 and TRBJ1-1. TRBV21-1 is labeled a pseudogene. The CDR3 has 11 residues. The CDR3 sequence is CASSLQYHAGF. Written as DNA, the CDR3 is TGTGCCAGCAGCCTCCAATATCACGCGGGCTTT.

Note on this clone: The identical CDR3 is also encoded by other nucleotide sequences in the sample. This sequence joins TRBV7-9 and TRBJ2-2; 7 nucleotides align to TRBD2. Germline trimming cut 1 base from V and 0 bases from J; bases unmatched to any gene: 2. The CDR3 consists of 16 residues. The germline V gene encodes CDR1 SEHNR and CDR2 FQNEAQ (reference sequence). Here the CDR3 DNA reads TGTGCCAGCAGCTTAGGACTAGCTGCGAACACCGGGGAGCTGTTTTTT. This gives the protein CASSLGLAANTGELFF.

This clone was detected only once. Here the CDR3 DNA reads TGTGCAAGTCGCTTAGTTAGCGGGAGGGTCGGGAACGAGCAGTACTTC. Amino acids: CASRLVSGRVGNEQYF. This chain uses TRBV12-2 with TRBJ2-7; the table's TRBD2 call for D was not verified on the DNA. TRBV12-2 corresponds to a pseudogene. The CDR3 has 16 residues.

CDR3 amino acids: CASSQYDEQFF. DNA for the CDR3: TGTGCCAGCAGTCAGTATGATGAGCAGTTCTTC. This chain joins TRBV28 and TRBJ2-1; D is unclear. The CDR3 sequence is 11 residues long. V dropped 5 bases and J dropped 8 bases, with 7 bases sitting between them. Germline CDR1 MDHEN, CDR2 SYDVKM.

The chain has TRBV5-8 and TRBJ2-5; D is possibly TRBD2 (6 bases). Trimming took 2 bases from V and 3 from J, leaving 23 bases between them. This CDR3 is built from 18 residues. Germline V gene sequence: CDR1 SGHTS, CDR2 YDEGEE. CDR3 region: CASSLFIWSGARKETQYF. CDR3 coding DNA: TGTGCCAGCAGCTTATTTATCTGGTCGGGAGCTAGGAAAGAGACCCAGTACTTC.

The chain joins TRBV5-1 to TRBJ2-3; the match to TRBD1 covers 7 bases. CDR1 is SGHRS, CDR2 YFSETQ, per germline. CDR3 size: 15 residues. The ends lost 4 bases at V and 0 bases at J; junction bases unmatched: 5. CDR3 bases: TGCGCCAGCAGCAGCGGACAGGCTAGCACAGATACGCAGTATTTT. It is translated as CASSSGQASTDTQYF.

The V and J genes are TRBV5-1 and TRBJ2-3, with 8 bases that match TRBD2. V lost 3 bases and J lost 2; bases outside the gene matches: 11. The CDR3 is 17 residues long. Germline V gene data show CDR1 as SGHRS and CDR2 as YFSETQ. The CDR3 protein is CASSSEYLAGNTDTQYF. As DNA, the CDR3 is TGCGCCAGCAGCTCTGAATACCTAGCGGGCAACACAGATACGCAGTATTTT.